This T cell receptor beta chain was obtained from a study of T cells in Graves' hyperthyroidism and ophthalmopathy (dated 2019 in TCRdb). Broadly, across the study: Peripheral blood samples were taken at initial diagnosis, before any treatment was given. To identify TCR V-J signatures that set the groups apart, the researchers used a discovery cohort of about a hundred patients, made up of 40 to 45 with Graves' ophthalmopathy and 57 with stable Graves' hyperthyroidism. Prospective prediction of ophthalmopathy was tested in an independent validation cohort consisting of 18 to 20 hyperthyroidism patients and around 17 patients who later progressed to ophthalmopathy. The 100 discovery patients were randomly split 7:3 into training and test sets. The study also compared thyroid tissue and blood T-cell repertoires from 5 to 7 Graves' hyperthyroidism patients. Once sampling was done, hyperthyroidism patients were given methimazole at a starting dose of 30 mg daily, whereas ophthalmopathy patients were given high-dose intravenous methylprednisolone. The paper describes TCR Vbeta CDR3 sequencing of about 140 peripheral blood samples, made up of roughly 45 ophthalmopathy patients, 70 to 75 hyperthyroidism patients and 17 progressor patients.

At the junction V is shortened by 0 bases and J by 2 bases, with 11 bases in between. As encoded in the germline V gene, CDR1 is SGHRS while CDR2 is YFSETQ. The CDR3 starts with the cysteine, ends with the phenylalanine, and has 15 residues. Kept here is only the CDR3 DNA, which spans 45 bases and is read in frame from base 1. The hyperthyroidism patients were between 18 and 65 years old and newly diagnosed, with a disease duration of less than 2 months. Exclusion was applied to patients with uncontrolled infections, other autoimmune diseases, pregnancy or lactation. Diagnoses were established on the basis of clinical symptoms, serum thyroxine and TRAb, thyroid ultrasound, and orbital computed tomography. Blood from progressor patients was drawn when they were first diagnosed with hyperthyroidism, before any ophthalmopathy symptoms appeared. Ficoll-Paque density gradient centrifugation was used to isolate PBMCs from approximately 11 ml of fresh peripheral blood. Patients classed as progressors first received a Graves' hyperthyroidism diagnosis and then went on to develop ophthalmopathy during follow-up. Total RNA was extracted with Trizol reagent, and quality was checked on an Agilent 2100 Bioanalyzer.

On this clonotype itself: It has no known antigen specificity. No per-base quality is available; no much larger clone lies one base away.

Overall results and qualifications from the work: Most expanded thyroid clonotypes (frequency above 0.001) were also detected in blood, suggesting blood repertoires may reflect thyroid immune responses. In validation, the model predicted progression to ophthalmopathy a median of approximately 6.6 months before onset, with over 55% sensitivity and roughly 77% specificity. In cross-validation, a model built on a 13 V-J signature told ophthalmopathy apart from stable hyperthyroidism with just under 90% sensitivity and approximately 81% specificity, and in testing the same model reached 80%/75%. No statistical method was used to fix the sample size in advance, and group allocation was not hidden from the investigators.

The TCR beta CDR3 regions were amplified from RNA transcripts. For the first round of RT-PCR on the TCR CDR3, the HTBI primer set was used together with the Qiagen OneStep RT-PCR kit. A second multiplex PCR round built the libraries, followed by size selection and purification. Paired-end sequencing of the libraries was performed with 100 bp reads on an Illumina HiSeq2000. In the authors' own workflow: Raw data were processed with SOAPnuke, discarding reads with adapters, uncalled bases, mean Phred below 15, or no exact constant-primer or identifier match. High-quality paired reads were merged with COPE v1.2.5, and unique nucleotide sequences were defined as clonotypes. MiTCR v1.1 was used to align clonotypes to the IMGT TRBV, TRBD and TRBJ reference segments. The analysis included only V-J combinations with a frequency above 0.0001, which together covered more than 98% of the repertoires. A TCS score was defined as the ratio between F50 (clonal expansion) and ExV (chaos), using BLOSUM62-based TCRdist between CDR3 peptides within each V-J. Welch's t-statistics and random forest reduced around 550 V-J features to about 13, which were used in a naive Bayes classifier (R e1071). The public reads were run again by TCRdb, first through fastp at Q25 and then through MiXCR, and only productive beta chains were kept. Entries that share a CDR3 protein sequence are merged under the most common genes and DNA. TCRdb's processing, not the authors', yielded these V and J calls. Present in this sample are some 250,000 distinct CDR3 sequences, 13% to 15% of which were seen just once. Of the sample, 13% is held by the ten largest clones.

The sequence was obtained from a woman between 40 and 55 years old with Graves' hyperthyroidism that later progressed to Graves' ophthalmopathy. Sequenced: blood. Recombination connected TRBV5-1 to TRBJ1-2; the D gene is perhaps TRBD1, from 6 matching bases. The CDR3: CASSLVPGQNYGYTF. Here is the DNA: TGCGCCAGCAGCTTGGTTCCGGGACAAAACTATGGCTACACCTTC.